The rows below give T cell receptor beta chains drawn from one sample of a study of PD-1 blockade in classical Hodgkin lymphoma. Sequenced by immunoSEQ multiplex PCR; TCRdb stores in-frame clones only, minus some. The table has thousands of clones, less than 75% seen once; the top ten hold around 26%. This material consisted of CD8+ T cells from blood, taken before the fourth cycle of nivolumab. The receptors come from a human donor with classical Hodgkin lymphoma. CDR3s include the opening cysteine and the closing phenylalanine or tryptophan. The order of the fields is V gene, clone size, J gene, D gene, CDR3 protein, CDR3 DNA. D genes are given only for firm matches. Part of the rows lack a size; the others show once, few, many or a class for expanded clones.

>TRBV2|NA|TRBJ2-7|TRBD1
CASRVSTGGGNEQYF
TGTGCCAGCAGAGTTTCTACAGGGGGAGGAAACGAGCAGTACTTC
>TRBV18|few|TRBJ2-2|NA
CASSPAGWSGELFF
TGTGCCAGCTCACCAGCAGGTTGGTCCGGGGAGCTGTTTTTT
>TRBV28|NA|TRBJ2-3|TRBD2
CASSLLAGGTDTQYF
TGTGCCAGCAGTTTGCTAGCGGGGGGGACAGATACGCAGTATTTT
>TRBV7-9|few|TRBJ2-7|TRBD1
CASRGSGTGGTEQYF
TGTGCCAGCAGAGGTTCCGGGACAGGGGGCACCGAGCAGTACTTC
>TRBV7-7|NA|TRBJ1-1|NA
CASSWTSTEAFF
TGTGCCAGCAGCTGGACGAGCACTGAAGCTTTCTTT
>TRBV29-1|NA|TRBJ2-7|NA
CSVEGDTYEQYF
TGCAGCGTTGAAGGTGACACCTACGAGCAGTACTTC
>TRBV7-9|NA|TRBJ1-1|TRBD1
CASSLDRGRHGFF
TGTGCCAGCAGCCTCGACAGGGGAAGGCACGGTTTCTTT
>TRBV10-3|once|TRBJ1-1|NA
CAISESPGSTEAFF
TGTGCCATCAGTGAGTCTCCAGGAAGTACTGAAGCTTTCTTT
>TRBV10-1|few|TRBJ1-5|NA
CASSHGRGLNQPQHF
TGCGCCAGCAGTCACGGTCGTGGCTTAAATCAGCCCCAGCATTTT
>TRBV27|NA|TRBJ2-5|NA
CASSLGGGREQYF
TGTGCCAGCAGTCTAGGTGGGGGGCGGGAGCAGTACTTC
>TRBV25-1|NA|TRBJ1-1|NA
CASSEGPGRAMNTEAFF
TGTGCCAGCAGTGAAGGGCCAGGGAGGGCGATGAACACTGAAGCTTTCTTT
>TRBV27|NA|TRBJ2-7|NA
CASSRTGPFGEQYF
TGTGCCAGCAGTCGCACTGGGCCCTTCGGCGAGCAGTACTTC
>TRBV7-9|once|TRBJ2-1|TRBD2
CASSLEPGGSYNEQFF
TGTGCCAGCAGCTTAGAGCCGGGGGGCTCCTACAATGAGCAGTTCTTC
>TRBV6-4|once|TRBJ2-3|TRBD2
CASSDFRGGPDTQYF
TGTGCCAGCAGTGACTTCCGGGGGGGCCCAGATACGCAGTATTTT
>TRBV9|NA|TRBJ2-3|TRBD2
CASSVDRGGRDTQYF
TGTGCCAGCAGCGTAGATCGGGGGGGCAGAGATACGCAGTATTTT
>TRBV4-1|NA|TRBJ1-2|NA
CASSPLGQSQARSYTF
TGCGCCAGCAGCCCCCTAGGACAGTCTCAGGCTAGGAGCTACACCTTC
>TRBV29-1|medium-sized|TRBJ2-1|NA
CSAGLNNEQFF
TGCAGCGCAGGACTAAACAATGAGCAGTTCTTC
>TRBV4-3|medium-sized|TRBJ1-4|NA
CASSQGWAKSEKLFF
TGCGCCAGCAGCCAAGGGTGGGCGAAATCGGAAAAACTGTTTTTT
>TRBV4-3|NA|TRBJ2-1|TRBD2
CASSQDGGGGVNEQFF
TGCGCCAGCAGCCAAGATGGCGGGGGGGGAGTCAATGAGCAGTTCTTC
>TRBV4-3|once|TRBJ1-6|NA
CASSRDLMSSYNSPLHF
TGCGCCAGCAGCCGGGACCTAATGAGCTCCTATAATTCACCCCTCCACTTT
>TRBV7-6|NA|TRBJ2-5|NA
CASSLGRVMETQYF
TGTGCCAGCAGCTTAGGTCGGGTTATGGAAACCCAGTACTTC
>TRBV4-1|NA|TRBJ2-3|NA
CASSHRAGTGFTDTQYF
TGCGCCAGCAGCCACCGTGCTGGGACGGGGTTCACAGATACGCAGTATTTT
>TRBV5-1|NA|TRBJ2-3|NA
CASSLAWDTQYF
TGCGCCAGCAGCTTGGCCTGGGATACGCAGTATTTT
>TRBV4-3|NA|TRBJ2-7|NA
CASSQGLRTLYEQYF
TGCGCCAGCAGCCAAGGGTTGAGGACGCTCTACGAGCAGTACTTC